This T cell receptor beta chain stems from a study of blood T cells in healthy people across ages. It was with a sample-barcoded 5' primer and a J-beta primer mix that a second PCR of about 7 to 12 cycles was run. Each cDNA molecule carried a tag from a template-switch adaptor that contained 12 random nucleotides. Via MiXCR, TCRdb re-called the 5' RACE reads, giving one row per CDR3 protein. The data contain about 720,000 distinct CDR3 sequences, roughly 25% of them singletons. The germline V gene encodes CDR1 SGHAT and CDR2 FQNNGV. V lost 1 base to trimming and J lost 0 bases, with 10 bases between them. The CDR3 covers 16 residues. These data also formed part of another study, on T cells of mothers and their children.

This chain connects TRBV11-2 to TRBJ2-1, with D possibly being TRBD2 (5 bases). This sequence originates from a boy younger than 18 in good health. Sequenced: blood. CDR3 DNA sequence: TGTGCCAGCAGCTTAGGGCGACTACCCTCCTACAATGAGCAGTTCTTC. Translating gives CASSLGRLPSYNEQFF. Looking up the rest from reference TRBV11-2 and TRBJ2-1 gives the full variable domain: EAGVAQSPRYKIIEKRQSVAFWCNPISGHATLYWYQQILGQGPKLLIQFQNNGVVDDSQLPKDRFSAERLKGVDSTLKIQPAKLEDSAVYLCASSLGRLPSYNEQFFGPGTRLTVL.